A single sample gave rise to the 8 T cell receptor beta chains below, sequenced in a study of identical twins (dated by TCRdb to 2016 to 2017). Library creation used 5' RACE. The instrument given in TCRdb is Illumina HiSeq 2000. TCRdb applied fastp at Q25 and MiXCR to the public reads, then kept only in-frame beta chains. For every CDR3 protein sequence, its rows merge into one entry that carries the most common genes and DNA. For this sample the table gives roughly 250,000 distinct CDR3 sequences, of which over 11% were detected only once. In total, the top ten clones hold around 9.5% of the sample. Material: memory (CD45RO+) T cells sorted from blood. The cell subset or site label, as the study defines it: CD45RO+ enriched T cells. Receptor source: a woman younger than 30 in good health.

There are a few counts of this clonotype. J is TRBJ1-1 and V is TRBV12-3 or TRBV12-4; TRBD1 is a possible D gene (5 bases). The V gene lost 6 bases and the J gene lost 1 base, with 21 bases spanning the gap. This CDR3 comprises 17 residues. CDR3 protein: CASRRELGRRGNTEAFF. Written as DNA, the CDR3 is TGTGCCAGCAGGAGAGAACTAGGACGAAGGGGGAACACTGAAGCTTTCTTT.

There are many counts of this clonotype. The chain uses TRBV27 and TRBJ2-7, with TRBD2 identical over 12 bases. Trimming removed 3 bases from V and 2 bases from J; junction bases left unmatched: 8. The V gene's germline CDR1 is MNHEY and CDR2 SMNVEV (reference sequence). The CDR3 has 17 amino acids. Here the CDR3 DNA reads TGTGCCAGCAGTTTGTCTTGGACTAGCGGGGTTACCTACGAGCAGTACTTC. Protein sequence: CASSLSWTSGVTYEQYF.

The J gene is TRBJ2-5, the V gene TRBV20-1; 7 bases map to TRBD2. Germline CDR1 reads DFQATT; CDR2 reads SNEGSKA (reference sequence). This CDR3 comprises 13 residues. Trimming at V came to 6 bases and at J to 3 bases, leaving 7 bases not matched to a gene. CDR3 protein: CSAPLRGKETQYF. CDR3 DNA: TGCAGTGCCCCCCTGCGGGGGAAAGAGACCCAGTACTTC.

This clonotype was counted a few times. This chain connects TRBV3-1 to TRBJ2-1, with D perhaps TRBD1 (6 bases). Trimming shortened V by 4 bases and J by 7 bases, and 20 bases separated the two germline ends. The CDR3 contains 16 residues. CDR1 is LGHDT and CDR2 is YNNKEL in the germline V gene (reference sequence). CDR3 loop: CASSLDPGVKRNEQFF. As DNA, the CDR3 is TGTGCCAGCAGCCTCGATCCAGGGGTTAAAAGGAATGAGCAGTTCTTC.

The V gene is TRBV12-3 or TRBV12-4, the J gene TRBJ2-3, with 10 bases aligning to TRBD1. CDR3 length equals 14 residues. After removal of 6 bases from V and 7 bases from J, the junction contained 7 bases not matched to a gene. In DNA form, the CDR3 reads TGTGCCAGCAGGCACGGGACAGGGGTGTATACGCAGTATTTT. This codes for CASRHGTGVYTQYF.

This clonotype has a single count. J is TRBJ2-1 and V is TRBV7-2; 7 bases match TRBD2. The trim removed 5 bases at V and 8 bases at J, leaving 9 bases unmatched. The CDR3 length is 14 residues. Germline V gene sequence: CDR1 SGHTA, CDR2 FQGNSA. The CDR3 bases are TGTGCCAGCAGCACTAGGGCGGGAGTCGATGAGCAGTTCTTC. Amino acid sequence: CASSTRAGVDEQFF.

A few counts support this clonotype. This sequence joins TRBV5-1 and TRBJ2-2; TRBD2 might be the D (6 bases). From germline, CDR1 is SGHRS and CDR2 YFSETQ. Trimming shortened V by 0 bases and J by 3 bases, and 9 bases separated the two germline ends. The CDR3 extends over 15 amino acids. This CDR3 is CASSLATGDTGELFF. The CDR3 bases are TGCGCCAGCAGCTTGGCGACGGGAGACACCGGGGAGCTGTTTTTT.

This clonotype has a handful of counts. The gene calls are TRBV6-1 and TRBJ2-6; D is perhaps TRBD1 or TRBD2 (6 bases each). The germline V gene has CDR1 MNHNS and CDR2 SASEGT. CDR3 size: 14 residues. V was cut by 8 bases and J by 2 bases, with 10 bases left in between. The CDR3 DNA follows: TGTGCCAGCCGGGGGACAACTGGGGCCAACGTCCTGACTTTC. Its protein is CASRGTTGANVLTF.